This T cell receptor (beta chain) comes out of a study of post-analysis software for immune sequencing data. Whole-study findings and limits: Compared against controls, patients with multiple sclerosis displayed significantly lower normalized Chao1 diversity. Under F measure analysis, samples from one preparation batch co-clustered strongly.

This clonotype appeared a few times. Its antigen is currently unknown. Unique molecular identifiers featured in each of the TCR beta cDNA libraries. T cells numbering about 0.9 to 11 million gave rise to about 540,000 cDNA molecules. TCRdb passed the PCR reads through MiXCR, listing each CDR3 protein once. Here the sample spans about 570,000 distinct CDR3 sequences, under 40% being singletons. The sequenced sample consisted of blood. The sequence was collected from a girl aged 2-17 years with multiple sclerosis.

The CDR3 loop is CASKSSGGVDEQFF. CDR3 coding DNA: TGTGCCAGCAAATCTAGCGGGGGGGTCGATGAGCAGTTCTTC. The rearrangement joins TRBV6-1 to TRBJ2-1; TRBD2 agrees at 12 bases. Germline V gives CDR1 MNHNS, CDR2 SASEGT. V shed 7 bases and J 8 bases; nucleotides not matched to a gene: 6. The CDR3 totals 14 residues.